This TCR beta chain comes out of a study of blood T cell repertoires in COVID-19. Background on the study: Donors in the United States, Italy and Spain gave samples during acute or convalescent COVID-19. T cells, B-cell-depleted T cells, or PBMCs supplied cDNA or gDNA.

The table came from immunoSEQ multiplex PCR; TCRdb's copy has only in-frame clones and leaves some out. The table includes approximately 46,000 clones, roughly 73% detected once. The CDR3 is made up of 16 amino acids. J gave up 3 bases and V 4 bases, and 9 bases lay outside the gene matches. The germline V gene has CDR1 MGHRA and CDR2 YSYEKL. The specimen was peripheral blood. This chain links TRBV4-1 with TRBJ2-1; 7 bases fit TRBD2. This sequence originates from a man at least 80 years old with acute or convalescent COVID-19. Here the CDR3 DNA reads TGCGCCAGCAGCCTCGGCGGGCTAGCGGACTACAATGAGCAGTTCTTC. It codes for CASSLGGLADYNEQFF.